The sequence of this T cell receptor (beta chain) was determined in a study of metastatic and nonmetastatic thyroid tumors. TCRdb called clones again from the PCR reads with MiXCR. The table shows about 40,000 clones, with about a sixth occurring only once. Thyroid surgery had not been preceded by any treatment in any patient. V lost 5 bases, J lost 3 bases, and 7 bases stayed unmatched. The CDR3 runs to 17 residues. Germline-derived CDR1 and CDR2 are SGHAT and FQNNGV. This clone was seen at least ten times. This TCR derives from a female donor with papillary thyroid cancer or a benign thyroid nodule (not recorded which). Some clones in this sample may be carry-over from other donors' samples. The specimen was tumor tissue. This sequence joins TRBV11-2 and TRBJ2-4, with 13 bases fitting TRBD2. CDR3 loop: CASSHGGLAGVKNIQYF. As DNA, the CDR3 is TGTGCCAGCAGCCACGGAGGACTAGCGGGAGTCAAAAACATTCAGTACTTC.